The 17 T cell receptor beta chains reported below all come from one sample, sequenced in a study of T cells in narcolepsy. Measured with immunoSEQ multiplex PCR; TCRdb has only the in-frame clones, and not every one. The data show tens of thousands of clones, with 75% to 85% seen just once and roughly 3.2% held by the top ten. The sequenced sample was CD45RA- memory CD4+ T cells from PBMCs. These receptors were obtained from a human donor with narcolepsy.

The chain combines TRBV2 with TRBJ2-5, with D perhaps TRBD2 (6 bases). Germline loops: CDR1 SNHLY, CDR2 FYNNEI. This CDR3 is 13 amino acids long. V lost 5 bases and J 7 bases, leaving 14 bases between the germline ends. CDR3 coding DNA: TGTGCCAGCAGTCAGGGACTGACCGGGACCCAGTACTTC. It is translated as CASSQGLTGTQYF.

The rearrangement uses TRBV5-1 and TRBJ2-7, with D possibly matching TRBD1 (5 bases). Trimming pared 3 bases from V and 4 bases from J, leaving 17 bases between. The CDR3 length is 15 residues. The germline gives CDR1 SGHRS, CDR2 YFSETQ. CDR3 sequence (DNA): TGCGCCAGCAGCTCGACGCCCCAGGGTAGGTACGAGCAGTACTTC. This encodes CASSSTPQGRYEQYF.

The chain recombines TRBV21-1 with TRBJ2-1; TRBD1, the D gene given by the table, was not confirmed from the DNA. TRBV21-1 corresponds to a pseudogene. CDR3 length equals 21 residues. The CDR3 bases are TGTGCCAGCAGCAAAGCTCCCTGGGCCCACTTTGGCATAGTCCGAAACAATGAGCAGTTCTTC. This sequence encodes CASSKAPWAHFGIVRNNEQFF.

CDR3 in DNA: TGCAGCGTTGCAAAGGAACTGAACACTGAAGCTTTCTTT. Translating gives CSVAKELNTEAFF. V usage is TRBV29-1 and J usage is TRBJ1-1, with unresolved D. Trimming removed 4 bases from V and 0 bases from J, with 9 bases in between. Germline V CDR1 and CDR2: SQVTM, ANQGSEA. This CDR3 has 13 amino acids. Full variable domain (outside the CDR3, taken from reference TRBV29-1 and TRBJ1-1): SAVISQKPSRDICQRGTSLTIQCQVDSQVTMMFWYRQQPGQSLTLIATANQGSEATYESGFVIDKFPISRPNLTFSTLTVSNMSPEDSSIYLCSVAKELNTEAFFGQGTRLTVV.

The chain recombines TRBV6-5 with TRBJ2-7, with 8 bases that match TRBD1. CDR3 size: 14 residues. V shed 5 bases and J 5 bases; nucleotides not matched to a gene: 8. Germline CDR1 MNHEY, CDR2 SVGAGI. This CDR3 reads CASSPRQGINEQYF. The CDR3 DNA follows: TGTGCCAGCAGTCCCCGACAGGGGATAAACGAGCAGTACTTC.

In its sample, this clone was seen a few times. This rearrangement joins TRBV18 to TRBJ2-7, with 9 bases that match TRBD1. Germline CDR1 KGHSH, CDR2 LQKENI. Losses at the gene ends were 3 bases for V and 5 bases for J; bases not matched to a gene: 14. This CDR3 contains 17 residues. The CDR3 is CASSPTYRDRAFDEQYF. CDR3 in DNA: TGTGCCAGCTCACCGACCTACCGGGACAGGGCATTTGACGAGCAGTACTTC.

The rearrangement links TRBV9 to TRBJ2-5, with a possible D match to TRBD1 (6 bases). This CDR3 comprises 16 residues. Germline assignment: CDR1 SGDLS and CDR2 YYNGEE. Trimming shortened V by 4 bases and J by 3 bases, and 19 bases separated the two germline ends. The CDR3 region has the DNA TGTGCCAGCAGCTTTCAACCGGGACATACTAAAGAGACCCAGTACTTC. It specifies CASSFQPGHTKETQYF.

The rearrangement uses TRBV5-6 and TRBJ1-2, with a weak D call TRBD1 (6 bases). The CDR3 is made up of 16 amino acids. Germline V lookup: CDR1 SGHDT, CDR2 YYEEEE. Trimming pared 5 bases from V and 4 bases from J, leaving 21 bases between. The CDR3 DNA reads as TGTGCCAGCAGACTGAGGGGGATGCCCGTCTCCTATGGCTACACCTTC. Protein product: CASRLRGMPVSYGYTF.

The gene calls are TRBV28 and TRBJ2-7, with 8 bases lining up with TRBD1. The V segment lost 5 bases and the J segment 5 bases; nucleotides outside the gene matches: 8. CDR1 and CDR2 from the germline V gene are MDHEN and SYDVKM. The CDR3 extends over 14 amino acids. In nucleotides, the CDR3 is TGTGCCAGCAGTCCGTCGACAGGGGTCCACGAGCAGTACTTC. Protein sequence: CASSPSTGVHEQYF.

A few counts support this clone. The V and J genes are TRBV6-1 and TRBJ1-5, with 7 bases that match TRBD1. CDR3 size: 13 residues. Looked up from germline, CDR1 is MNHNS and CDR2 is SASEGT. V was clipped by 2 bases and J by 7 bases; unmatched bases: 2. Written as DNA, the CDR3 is TGTGCCAGCAGTGAAATCAGGGGGCAGCCCCAGCATTTT. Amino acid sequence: CASSEIRGQPQHF.

The CDR3 region is CASSLTRIETGELFF. CDR3 bases: TGTGCCAGCAGCTTAACCAGAATAGAAACCGGGGAGCTGTTTTTT. The chain links TRBV11-2 to TRBJ2-2, with D unresolved. The CDR3 is 15 amino acids. Germline V gene data show CDR1 as SGHAT and CDR2 as FQNNGV. Trimming shortened V by 2 bases and J by 5 bases, and 12 bases separated the two germline ends.

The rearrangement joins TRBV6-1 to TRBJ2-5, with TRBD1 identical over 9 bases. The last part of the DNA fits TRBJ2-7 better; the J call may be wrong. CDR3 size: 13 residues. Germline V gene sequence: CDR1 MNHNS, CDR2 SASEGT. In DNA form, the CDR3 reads TGTGCCAGCAGGACAGGGGGAGGCTACGAGCAGTACTTC. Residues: CASRTGGGYEQYF.

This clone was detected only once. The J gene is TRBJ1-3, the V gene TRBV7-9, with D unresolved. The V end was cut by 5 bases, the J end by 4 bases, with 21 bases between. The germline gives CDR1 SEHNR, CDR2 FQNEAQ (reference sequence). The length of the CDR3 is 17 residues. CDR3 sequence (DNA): TGTGCCAGCAGCCGTCCGGGAGCAAACCGGGAAGGAAACACCATATATTTT. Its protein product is CASSRPGANREGNTIYF.

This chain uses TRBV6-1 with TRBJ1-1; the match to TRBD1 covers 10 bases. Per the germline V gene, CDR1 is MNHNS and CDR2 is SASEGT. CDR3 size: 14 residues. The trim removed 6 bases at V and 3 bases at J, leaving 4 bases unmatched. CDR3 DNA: TGTGCCAGCAGCTTGGACAGGGGGGACACTGAAGCTTTCTTT. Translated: CASSLDRGDTEAFF.

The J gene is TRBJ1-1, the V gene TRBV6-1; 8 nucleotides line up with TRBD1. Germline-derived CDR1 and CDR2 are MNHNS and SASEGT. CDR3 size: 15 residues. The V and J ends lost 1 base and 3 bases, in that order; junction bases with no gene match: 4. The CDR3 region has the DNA TGTGCCAGCAGTGAAGACGGACAGGGTTACACTGAAGCTTTCTTT. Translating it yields CASSEDGQGYTEAFF.

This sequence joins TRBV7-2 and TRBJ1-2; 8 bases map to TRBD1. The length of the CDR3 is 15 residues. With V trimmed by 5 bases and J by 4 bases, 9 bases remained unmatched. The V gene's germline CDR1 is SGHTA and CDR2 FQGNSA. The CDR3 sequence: CASSRTGGTSYGYTF. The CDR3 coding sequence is TGTGCCAGCAGCCGAACAGGGGGTACGAGCTATGGCTACACCTTC. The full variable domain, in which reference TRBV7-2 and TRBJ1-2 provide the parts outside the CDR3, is GAGVSQSPSNKVTEKGKDVELRCDPISGHTALYWYRQSLGQGLEFLIYFQGNSAPDKSGLPSDRFSAERTGGSVSTLTIQRTQQEDSAVYLCASSRTGGTSYGYTFGSGTRLTVV.

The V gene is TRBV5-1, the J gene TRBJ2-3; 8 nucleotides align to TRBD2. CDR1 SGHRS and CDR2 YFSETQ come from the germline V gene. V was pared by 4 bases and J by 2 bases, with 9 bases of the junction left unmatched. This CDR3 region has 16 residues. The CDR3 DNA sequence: TGCGCCAGCAGCCCGGGTTACGGGGGGGACACAGATACGCAGTATTTT. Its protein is CASSPGYGGDTDTQYF.